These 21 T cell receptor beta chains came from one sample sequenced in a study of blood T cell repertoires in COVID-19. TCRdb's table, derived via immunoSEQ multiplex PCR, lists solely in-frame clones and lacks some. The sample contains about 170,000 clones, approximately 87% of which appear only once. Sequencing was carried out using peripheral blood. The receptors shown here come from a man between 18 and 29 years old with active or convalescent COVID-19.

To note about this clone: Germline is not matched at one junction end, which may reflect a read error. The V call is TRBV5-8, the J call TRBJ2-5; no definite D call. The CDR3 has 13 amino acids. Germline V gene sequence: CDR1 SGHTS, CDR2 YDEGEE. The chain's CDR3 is CASSLAGQESQYF. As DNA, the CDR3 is TGTGCCAGCAGCTTGGCCGGTCAAGAGTCCCAGTACTTC.

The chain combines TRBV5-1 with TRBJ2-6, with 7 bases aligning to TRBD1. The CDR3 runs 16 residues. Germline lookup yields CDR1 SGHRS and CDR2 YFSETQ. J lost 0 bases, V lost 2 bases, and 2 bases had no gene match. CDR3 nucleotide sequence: TGCGCCAGCAGCTTACAGGGGAACTCTGGGGCCAACGTCCTGACTTTC. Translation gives CASSLQGNSGANVLTF.

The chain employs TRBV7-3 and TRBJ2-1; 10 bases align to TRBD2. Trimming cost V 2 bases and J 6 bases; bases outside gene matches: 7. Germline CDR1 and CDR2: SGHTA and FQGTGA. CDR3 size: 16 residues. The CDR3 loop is CASSLAGTSATNEQFF. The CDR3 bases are TGTGCCAGCAGCTTAGCCGGGACTAGCGCGACCAATGAGCAGTTCTTC.

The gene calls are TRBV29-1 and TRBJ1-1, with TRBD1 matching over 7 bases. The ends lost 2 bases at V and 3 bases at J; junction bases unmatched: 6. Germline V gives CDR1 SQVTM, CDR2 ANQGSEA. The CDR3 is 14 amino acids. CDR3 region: CSVEREGGYTEAFF. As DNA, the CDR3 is TGCAGCGTTGAACGGGAAGGGGGCTACACTGAAGCTTTCTTT.

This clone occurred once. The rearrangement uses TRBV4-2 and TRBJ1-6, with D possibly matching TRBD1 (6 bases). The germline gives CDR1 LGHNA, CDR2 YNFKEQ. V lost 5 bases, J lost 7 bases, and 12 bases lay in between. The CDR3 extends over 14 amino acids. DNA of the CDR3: TGTGCCAGCAGCGGACGGACAGAGAATTCACCCCTCCACTTT. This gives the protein CASSGRTENSPLHF.

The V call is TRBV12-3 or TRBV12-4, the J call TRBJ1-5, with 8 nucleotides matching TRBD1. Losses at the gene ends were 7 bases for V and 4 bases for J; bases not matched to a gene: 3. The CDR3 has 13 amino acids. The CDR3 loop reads CASNRQGNQPQHF. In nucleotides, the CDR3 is TGTGCCAGCAACAGACAGGGGAATCAGCCCCAGCATTTT.

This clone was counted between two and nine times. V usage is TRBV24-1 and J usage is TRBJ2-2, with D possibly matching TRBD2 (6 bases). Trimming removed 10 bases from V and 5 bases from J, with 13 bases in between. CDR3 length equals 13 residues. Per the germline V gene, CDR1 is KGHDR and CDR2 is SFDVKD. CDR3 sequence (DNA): TGTGCCACAGGGGACTGGGGGACCGGGGAGCTGTTTTTT. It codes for CATGDWGTGELFF.

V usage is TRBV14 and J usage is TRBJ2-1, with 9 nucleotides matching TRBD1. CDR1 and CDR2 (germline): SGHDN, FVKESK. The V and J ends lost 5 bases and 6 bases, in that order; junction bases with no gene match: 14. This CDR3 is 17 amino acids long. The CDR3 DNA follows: TGTGCCAGCAGCGATGGGACAGGGAATATGTTGATCAATGAGCAGTTCTTC. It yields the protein CASSDGTGNMLINEQFF.

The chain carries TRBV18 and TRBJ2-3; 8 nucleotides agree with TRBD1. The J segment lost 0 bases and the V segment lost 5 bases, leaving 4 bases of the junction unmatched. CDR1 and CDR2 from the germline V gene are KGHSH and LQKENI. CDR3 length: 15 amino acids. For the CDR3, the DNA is TGTGCCAGCTCAAGGGGACAGGCAAGCACAGATACGCAGTATTTT. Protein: CASSRGQASTDTQYF.

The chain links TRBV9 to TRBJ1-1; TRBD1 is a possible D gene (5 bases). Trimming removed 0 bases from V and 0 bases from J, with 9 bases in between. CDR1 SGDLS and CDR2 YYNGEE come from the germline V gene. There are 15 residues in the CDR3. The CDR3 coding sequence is TGTGCCAGCAGCGTAGTGGCGACAGTGAACACTGAAGCTTTCTTT. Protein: CASSVVATVNTEAFF.

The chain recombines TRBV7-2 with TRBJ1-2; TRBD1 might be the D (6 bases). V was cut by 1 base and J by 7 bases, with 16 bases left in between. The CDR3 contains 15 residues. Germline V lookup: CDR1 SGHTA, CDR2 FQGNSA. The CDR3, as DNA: TGTGCCAGCAGCTTAGGTGGCCAAGGGGGTGCTGGCTACACCTTC. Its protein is CASSLGGQGGAGYTF.

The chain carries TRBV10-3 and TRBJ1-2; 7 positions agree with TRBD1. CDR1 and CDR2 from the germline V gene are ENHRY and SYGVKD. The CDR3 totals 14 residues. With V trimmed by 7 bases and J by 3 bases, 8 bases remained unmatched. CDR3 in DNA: TGTGCCATCACCAATGACAGGGCCTACTATGGCTACACCTTC. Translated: CAITNDRAYYGYTF.

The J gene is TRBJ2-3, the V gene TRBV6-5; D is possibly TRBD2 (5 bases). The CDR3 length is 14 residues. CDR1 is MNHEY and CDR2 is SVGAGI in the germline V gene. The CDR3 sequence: CATTPRALTDTQYF. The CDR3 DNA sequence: TGTGCTACAACCCCGAGGGCCTTAACAGATACGCAGTATTTT.

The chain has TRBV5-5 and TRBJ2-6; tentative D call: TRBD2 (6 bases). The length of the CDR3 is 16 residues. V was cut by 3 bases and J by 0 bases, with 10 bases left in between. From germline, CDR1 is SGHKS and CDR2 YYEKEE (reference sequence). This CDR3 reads CASSSREISGANVLTF. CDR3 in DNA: TGTGCCAGCAGCTCCCGGGAGATCTCTGGGGCCAACGTCCTGACTTTC.

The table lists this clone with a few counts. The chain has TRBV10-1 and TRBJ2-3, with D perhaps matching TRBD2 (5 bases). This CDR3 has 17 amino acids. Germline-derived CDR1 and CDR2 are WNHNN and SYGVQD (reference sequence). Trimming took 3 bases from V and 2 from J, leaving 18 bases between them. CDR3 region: CASSDYGEQTTTDTQYF. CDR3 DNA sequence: TGCGCCAGCAGTGATTATGGGGAGCAAACCACCACAGATACGCAGTATTTT.

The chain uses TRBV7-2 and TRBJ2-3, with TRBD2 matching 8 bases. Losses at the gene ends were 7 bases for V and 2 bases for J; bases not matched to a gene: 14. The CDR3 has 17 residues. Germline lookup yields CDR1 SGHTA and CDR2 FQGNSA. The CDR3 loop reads CASTPGRGGGLTDTQYF. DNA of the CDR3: TGTGCCAGCACCCCGGGACGAGGCGGGGGGCTCACAGATACGCAGTATTTT.

CDR3 sequence: CASKLTGSGYTF. CDR3 in DNA: TGTGCTAGTAAGCTGACAGGGTCGGGCTACACCTTC. The chain has TRBV12-5 and TRBJ1-2; 7 nucleotides agree with TRBD1. CDR1 and CDR2 (germline): LGHNT, FRNRAP. The J segment lost 8 bases and the V segment lost 8 bases, leaving 8 bases of the junction unmatched. The CDR3 runs 12 residues.

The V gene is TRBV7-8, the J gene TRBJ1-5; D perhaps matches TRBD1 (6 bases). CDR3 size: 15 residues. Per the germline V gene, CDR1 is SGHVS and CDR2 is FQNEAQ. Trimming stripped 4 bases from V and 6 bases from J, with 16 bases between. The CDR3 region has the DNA TGTGCCAGCAGCTCCCCCGGGGGGCAAGGTCAGCCCCAGCATTTT. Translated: CASSSPGGQGQPQHF. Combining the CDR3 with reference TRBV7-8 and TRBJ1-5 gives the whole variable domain GAGVSQSPRYKVAKRGQDVALRCDPISGHVSLFWYQQALGQGPEFLTYFQNEAQLDKSGLPSDRFFAERPEGSVSTLKIQRTQQEDSAVYLCASSSPGGQGQPQHFGDGTRLSIL.

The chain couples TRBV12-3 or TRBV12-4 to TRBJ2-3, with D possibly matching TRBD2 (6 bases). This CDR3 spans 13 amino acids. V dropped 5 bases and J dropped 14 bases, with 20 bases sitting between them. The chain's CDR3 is CASSPIRYGSWYF. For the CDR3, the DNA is TGTGCCAGCAGTCCCATCCGGTACGGGAGTTGGTATTTT.

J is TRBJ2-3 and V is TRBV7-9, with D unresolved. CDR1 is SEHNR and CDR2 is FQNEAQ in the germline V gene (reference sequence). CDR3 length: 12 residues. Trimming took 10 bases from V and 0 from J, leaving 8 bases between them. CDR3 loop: CAIPTSTDTQYF. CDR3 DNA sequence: TGTGCCATACCTACTAGCACAGATACGCAGTATTTT.

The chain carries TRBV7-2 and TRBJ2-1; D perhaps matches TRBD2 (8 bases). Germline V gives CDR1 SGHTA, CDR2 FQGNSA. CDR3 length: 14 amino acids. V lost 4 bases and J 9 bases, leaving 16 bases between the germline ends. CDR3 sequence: CASSWGLGGGEQFF. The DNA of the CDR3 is TGTGCCAGCAGCTGGGGACTAGGGGGCGGTGAGCAGTTCTTC.